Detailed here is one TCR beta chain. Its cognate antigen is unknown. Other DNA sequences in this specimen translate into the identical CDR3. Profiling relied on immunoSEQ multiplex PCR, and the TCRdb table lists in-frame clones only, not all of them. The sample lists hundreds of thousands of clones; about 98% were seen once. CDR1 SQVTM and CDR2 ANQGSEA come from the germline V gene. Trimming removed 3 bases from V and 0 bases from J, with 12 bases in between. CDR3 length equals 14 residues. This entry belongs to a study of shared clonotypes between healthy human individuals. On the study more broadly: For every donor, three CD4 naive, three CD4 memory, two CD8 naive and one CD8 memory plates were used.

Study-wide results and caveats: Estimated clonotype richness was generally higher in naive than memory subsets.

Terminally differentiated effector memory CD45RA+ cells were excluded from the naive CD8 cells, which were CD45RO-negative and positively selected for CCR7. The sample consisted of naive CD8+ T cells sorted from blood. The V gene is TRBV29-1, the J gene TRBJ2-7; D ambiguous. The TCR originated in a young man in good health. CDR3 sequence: CSVEGRPGSYEQYF. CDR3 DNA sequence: TGCAGCGTTGAGGGCAGGCCGGGCTCCTACGAGCAGTACTTC.